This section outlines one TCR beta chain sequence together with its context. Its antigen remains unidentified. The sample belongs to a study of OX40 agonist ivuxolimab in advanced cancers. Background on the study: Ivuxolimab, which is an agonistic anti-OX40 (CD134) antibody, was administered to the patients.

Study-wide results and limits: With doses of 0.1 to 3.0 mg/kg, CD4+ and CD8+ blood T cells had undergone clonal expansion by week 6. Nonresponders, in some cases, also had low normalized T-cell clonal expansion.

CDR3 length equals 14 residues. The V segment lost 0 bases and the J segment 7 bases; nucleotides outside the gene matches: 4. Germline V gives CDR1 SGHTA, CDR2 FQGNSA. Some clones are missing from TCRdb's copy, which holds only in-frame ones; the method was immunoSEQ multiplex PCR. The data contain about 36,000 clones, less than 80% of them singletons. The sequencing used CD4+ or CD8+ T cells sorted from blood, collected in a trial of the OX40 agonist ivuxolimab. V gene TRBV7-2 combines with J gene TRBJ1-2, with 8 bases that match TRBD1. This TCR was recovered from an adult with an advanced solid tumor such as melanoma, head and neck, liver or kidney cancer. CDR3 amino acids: CASSLATGVGGYTF. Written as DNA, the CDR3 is TGTGCCAGCAGCTTAGCGACAGGGGTGGGTGGCTACACCTTC.